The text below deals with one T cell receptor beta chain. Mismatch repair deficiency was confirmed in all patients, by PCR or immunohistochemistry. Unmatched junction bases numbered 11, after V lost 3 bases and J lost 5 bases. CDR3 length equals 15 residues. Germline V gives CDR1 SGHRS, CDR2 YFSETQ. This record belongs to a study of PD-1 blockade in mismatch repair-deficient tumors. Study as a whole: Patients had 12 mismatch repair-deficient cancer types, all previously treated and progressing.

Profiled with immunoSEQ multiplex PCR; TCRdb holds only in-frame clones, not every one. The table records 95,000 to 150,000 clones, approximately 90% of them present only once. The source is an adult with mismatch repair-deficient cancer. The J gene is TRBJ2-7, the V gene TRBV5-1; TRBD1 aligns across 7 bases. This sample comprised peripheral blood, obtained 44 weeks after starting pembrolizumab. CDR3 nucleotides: TGCGCCAGCAGCTCCATAGGGGGCAGGACTGACGAGCAGTACTTC. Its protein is CASSSIGGRTDEQYF. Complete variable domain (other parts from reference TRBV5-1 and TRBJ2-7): KAGVTQTPRYLIKTRGQQVTLSCSPISGHRSVSWYQQTPGQGLQFLFEYFSETQRNKGNFPGRFSGRQFSNSRSEMNVSTLELGDSALYLCASSSIGGRTDEQYFGPGTRLTVT.